This note documents a single TCR beta chain sequence. Its antigen is unknown. The junction had 6 bases not matched to a gene; V was cut back by 0 bases and J by 4 bases. Germline lookup yields CDR1 SGHRS and CDR2 YFSETQ. This CDR3 contains 15 residues. The entry originates in a study of identical twins. A universal primer site was incorporated via template switching, and the cDNA contained unique molecular identifiers. TCRdb redid the calling of the 5' RACE reads with MiXCR, one entry per CDR3 protein. Of 600,000 to 700,000 distinct CDR3 sequences listed, 21% are singletons. Findings and caveats of the study: Interpretation of the results relied on cross-sectional statistical analysis and not on following the same donors.

Separately, the same data were catalogued under a study of T cells expressing NK-cell markers. This second study notes: Sorted CD3+CD56-NKG2C+, CD3+CD56+NKG2C- and CD3+CD56+NKG2C+ T cells were the source of the TCR beta repertoires. Uncertainty persisted over the HCMV specificity of expanded NKG2C+ T cell clones.

The chain has TRBV5-1 and TRBJ2-5, with 7 bases lining up with TRBD1. The receptor was isolated from a woman under 30 in good health. Sequencing was carried out using PBMCs. The CDR3 bases are TGCGCCAGCAGCTTGGTGTCAGGGGGACGAGAGACCCAGTACTTC. Amino acid sequence: CASSLVSGGRETQYF.